A selection of T cell receptor beta chains follows, all from one sample in a study of cytomegalovirus exposure and HLA in healthy donors. Generated by immunoSEQ multiplex PCR, the TCRdb table keeps only in-frame clones and is missing some. This table has 120,000 or so clones, 78% appearing once. Material for sequencing was PBMCs. All receptors come from a man aged 30 to 39 in good health and CMV-seropositive. CDR3s include the opening cysteine and the closing phenylalanine or tryptophan. D genes are given only for firm matches. A row's size may be missing; if present it is once, few, many or a size class.

V gene: TRBV5-1
J gene: TRBJ2-1
clone size: -
D gene: -
CDR3 protein: CASQRGNGNEQFF
CDR3 DNA: TGCGCCAGCCAGAGAGGCAATGGCAATGAGCAGTTCTTC

V gene: TRBV7-2
J gene: TRBJ2-1
clone size: few
D gene: TRBD2
CDR3 protein: CASSLTSGRTHEQFF
CDR3 DNA: TGTGCCAGCAGCCTCACTAGCGGGAGGACCCATGAGCAGTTCTTC

V gene: TRBV15
J gene: TRBJ2-1
clone size: -
D gene: -
CDR3 protein: CATSKKAGSLDVYNEQFF
CDR3 DNA: TGTGCCACCAGCAAAAAGGCGGGATCGTTGGATGTTTACAATGAGCAGTTCTTC

V gene: TRBV5-6
J gene: TRBJ1-2
clone size: -
D gene: -
CDR3 protein: CASSLATGLLGYTF
CDR3 DNA: TGTGCCAGCAGCCTGGCCACAGGTCTCCTTGGCTACACCTTC

V gene: TRBV19
J gene: TRBJ1-2
clone size: -
D gene: -
CDR3 protein: CASSTSYYGYTF
CDR3 DNA: TGTGCCAGTAGTACGAGTTACTATGGCTACACCTTC

V gene: TRBV19
J gene: TRBJ2-5
clone size: -
D gene: -
CDR3 protein: CASQPGQSDQETQYF
CDR3 DNA: TGTGCCAGTCAGCCCGGACAGTCAGACCAAGAGACCCAGTACTTC

V gene: TRBV27
J gene: TRBJ2-1
clone size: -
D gene: -
CDR3 protein: CASSGSGGPSSYNEQFF
CDR3 DNA: TGTGCCAGCAGTGGATCAGGAGGACCGAGTTCCTACAATGAGCAGTTCTTC

V gene: TRBV27
J gene: TRBJ2-1
clone size: -
D gene: -
CDR3 protein: CASSLRLESLVTKYNEQFF
CDR3 DNA: TGTGCCAGCAGTCTCCGATTGGAATCGTTGGTAACTAAGTACAATGAGCAGTTCTTC

V gene: TRBV9
J gene: TRBJ1-2
clone size: -
D gene: -
CDR3 protein: CASSVGIGDYGYTF
CDR3 DNA: TGTGCCAGCAGCGTAGGAATAGGGGACTATGGCTACACCTTC

V gene: TRBV13
J gene: TRBJ2-1
clone size: -
D gene: -
CDR3 protein: CASGPREREVMQFF
CDR3 DNA: TGTGCCAGTGGTCCGCGTGAGCGCGAAGTGATGCAGTTCTTC

V gene: TRBV4-2
J gene: TRBJ2-1
clone size: few
D gene: TRBD2
CDR3 protein: CASSQFSSHSGGSYNEQFF
CDR3 DNA: TGTGCCAGCAGCCAATTCTCGTCCCATAGCGGGGGCTCCTACAATGAGCAGTTCTTC

V gene: TRBV27
J gene: TRBJ1-2
clone size: -
D gene: TRBD1
CDR3 protein: CASRITGGRGYGYTF
CDR3 DNA: TGTGCCAGCAGAATTACAGGGGGACGCGGCTATGGCTACACCTTC

V gene: TRBV7-9
J gene: TRBJ1-5
clone size: -
D gene: -
CDR3 protein: CASSLGSGGGGNQPQHF
CDR3 DNA: TGTGCCAGCAGCTTAGGGTCGGGGGGGGGAGGCAATCAGCCCCAGCATTTT

V gene: TRBV7-2
J gene: TRBJ2-5
clone size: -
D gene: -
CDR3 protein: CASSPNTAGFRETQYF
CDR3 DNA: TGTGCCAGCAGCCCGAACACGGCGGGATTCCGGGAGACCCAGTACTTC

V gene: TRBV2
J gene: TRBJ1-2
clone size: -
D gene: TRBD1
CDR3 protein: CASRGDRGRGYGYTF
CDR3 DNA: TGTGCCAGCAGGGGGGACAGGGGGCGCGGCTATGGCTACACCTTC

V gene: TRBV9
J gene: TRBJ2-1
clone size: -
D gene: TRBD2
CDR3 protein: CASSKTSGVPLDEQFF
CDR3 DNA: TGTGCCAGCAGCAAGACTAGCGGGGTGCCGTTGGATGAGCAGTTCTTC

V gene: TRBV19
J gene: TRBJ2-7
clone size: -
D gene: -
CDR3 protein: CASSISGTTLVEQYF
CDR3 DNA: TGTGCCAGTAGTATCTCGGGAACCACCTTGGTCGAGCAGTACTTC

V gene: TRBV4-2
J gene: TRBJ2-3
clone size: once
D gene: TRBD2
CDR3 protein: CASSPKTSGVRDTQYF
CDR3 DNA: TGTGCCAGCAGCCCGAAGACTAGCGGGGTGAGGGATACGCAGTATTTT

V gene: TRBV9
J gene: TRBJ2-1
clone size: -
D gene: TRBD1
CDR3 protein: CASSVDSGGDPSYNEQFF
CDR3 DNA: TGTGCCAGCAGCGTAGACTCAGGGGGAGACCCTTCCTACAATGAGCAGTTCTTC

V gene: TRBV20-1
J gene: TRBJ1-2
clone size: -
D gene: -
CDR3 protein: CSAHYSRGYTF
CDR3 DNA: TGCAGTGCTCATTACTCGCGTGGCTACACCTTC

V gene: TRBV4-2
J gene: TRBJ2-2
clone size: -
D gene: TRBD1
CDR3 protein: CASSQVDRGHGELFF
CDR3 DNA: TGTGCCAGCAGCCAAGTTGACAGGGGGCACGGGGAGCTGTTTTTT

V gene: TRBV7-9
J gene: TRBJ1-5
clone size: -
D gene: -
CDR3 protein: CASSDETREGQPQHF
CDR3 DNA: TGTGCCAGCAGCGACGAGACCAGGGAAGGTCAGCCCCAGCATTTT

V gene: TRBV7-2
J gene: TRBJ2-5
clone size: -
D gene: TRBD1
CDR3 protein: CASSNRQGPKTQYF
CDR3 DNA: TGTGCCAGCAGCAACCGACAGGGTCCTAAGACCCAGTACTTC

V gene: TRBV6-1
J gene: TRBJ2-6
clone size: few
D gene: -
CDR3 protein: CASSEDSQGANVLTF
CDR3 DNA: TGTGCCAGCAGTGAAGATTCACAAGGGGCCAACGTCCTGACTTTC

V gene: TRBV2
J gene: TRBJ2-2
clone size: -
D gene: -
CDR3 protein: CAAPGAGGTGELFF
CDR3 DNA: TGTGCCGCCCCCGGGGCCGGGGGCACCGGGGAGCTGTTTTTT

V gene: TRBV4-3
J gene: TRBJ2-1
clone size: -
D gene: -
CDR3 protein: CASSPLTGIHEQFF
CDR3 DNA: TGCGCCAGCAGCCCCCTTACCGGTATCCATGAGCAGTTCTTC

V gene: TRBV5-5
J gene: TRBJ2-7
clone size: -
D gene: -
CDR3 protein: CASSSRDTRSEQYF
CDR3 DNA: TGTGCCAGCAGCTCCAGGGACACTCGATCCGAGCAGTACTTC

V gene: TRBV7-6
J gene: TRBJ2-7
clone size: once
D gene: TRBD2
CDR3 protein: CASSESGGSEQYF
CDR3 DNA: TGTGCCAGCAGCGAATCGGGAGGGTCCGAGCAGTACTTC

V gene: TRBV6-5
J gene: TRBJ2-5
clone size: -
D gene: TRBD1
CDR3 protein: CASSYSTGDQETQYF
CDR3 DNA: TGTGCCAGCAGTTACTCGACAGGGGACCAAGAGACCCAGTACTTC